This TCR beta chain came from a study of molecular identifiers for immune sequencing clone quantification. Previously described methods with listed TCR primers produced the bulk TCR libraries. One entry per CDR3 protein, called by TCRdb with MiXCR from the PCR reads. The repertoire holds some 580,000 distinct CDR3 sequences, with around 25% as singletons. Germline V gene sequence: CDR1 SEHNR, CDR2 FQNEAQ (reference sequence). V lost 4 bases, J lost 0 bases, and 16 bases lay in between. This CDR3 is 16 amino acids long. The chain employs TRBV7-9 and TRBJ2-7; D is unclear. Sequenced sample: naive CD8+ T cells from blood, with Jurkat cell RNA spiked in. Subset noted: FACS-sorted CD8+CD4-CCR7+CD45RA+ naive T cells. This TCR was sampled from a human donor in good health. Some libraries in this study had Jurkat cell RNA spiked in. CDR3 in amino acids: CASSSSEADLSYEQYF. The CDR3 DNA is TGTGCCAGCAGCTCCAGTGAGGCGGACCTCTCCTACGAGCAGTACTTC.